The sample holds one count of the clone carrying this T cell receptor (beta chain). This same CDR3 is encoded by further DNA sequences in the sample. The sample originates from a study of shared clonotypes between healthy human individuals. Germline CDR1 is MNHNY and CDR2 is SVGAGI (reference sequence). With V trimmed by 5 bases and J by 3 bases, 2 bases remained unmatched. This CDR3 comprises 13 residues. The assay was immunoSEQ multiplex PCR, and TCRdb's table has in-frame clones only and misses some. The sample carries some 2,000,000 clones, more than 90% recorded once. Material: naive CD4+ T cells sorted from blood. The subset here: CD45RA+ positively selected. This chain links TRBV6-6 with TRBJ2-7; 9 nucleotides align to TRBD1. The sequence came from a man between 18 and 35 years old in good health. CDR3 nucleotides: TGTGCCAGCAGTCCGACAGGGGGCTACGAGCAGTACTTC. Amino acid sequence: CASSPTGGYEQYF.